The clone carrying this T cell receptor (beta chain) was recorded a few times. This entry belongs to a study of blood T cell repertoires in COVID-19. Study at large: T cells, B-cell-depleted T cells, or PBMCs supplied cDNA or gDNA.

Data came from immunoSEQ multiplex PCR; TCRdb stores just in-frame clones and leaves some out. Altogether approximately 250,000 clones are present, approximately 85% being singletons, with the ten largest covering over 5.5%. V shed 0 bases and J shed 5 bases, with 11 bases lying between them. This CDR3 comprises 16 residues. Germline V gene sequence: CDR1 MNHEY, CDR2 SVGAGI. Sequences were obtained from peripheral blood. V usage is TRBV6-5 and J usage is TRBJ1-6; D ambiguous. The TCR sequence derives from a woman of 80 years or more with COVID-19, enrolled during active disease. In nucleotides, the CDR3 is TGTGCCAGCAGTTACTCTTACGGGATGGATAATTCACCCCTCCACTTT. It yields the protein CASSYSYGMDNSPLHF.